Listed below are T cell receptor beta chains from one sample, sequenced in a study of lymphopenia after photon versus proton radiotherapy. Clones were read by immunoSEQ multiplex PCR, and TCRdb kept only the in-frame ones, dropping some. Of some 30,000 clones detected, roughly nine tenths appear once; the ten largest clones hold roughly 6.2%. The material was peripheral blood, obtained from a patient treated with photon-based radiotherapy. These receptors were collected from a woman aged 45-60 years with pancreatic cancer. CDR3s include the opening cysteine and the closing phenylalanine or tryptophan. The D gene is left open where the match is weak. Where a row states a size, it is once, few, many or the class of an expanded clone; other rows omit it.

. | TRBJ1-5 | TRBV30 | . | CAWSAGDNQPQHF | TGTGCCTGGAGTGCGGGGGACAATCAGCCCCAGCATTTT
TRBD2 | TRBJ2-1 | TRBV29-1 | . | CSVEGLADRSDEQFF | TGCAGCGTTGAAGGGCTAGCGGACCGGAGTGATGAGCAGTTCTTC
. | TRBJ1-1 | TRBV19 | . | CASRSGTGFGMNTEAFF | TGTGCCAGTCGAAGCGGAACAGGGTTTGGGATGAACACTGAAGCTTTCTTT
. | TRBJ2-7 | TRBV29-1 | . | CSVEDGSSYEQYF | TGCAGCGTTGAAGACGGGAGCTCCTACGAGCAGTACTTC
. | TRBJ2-2 | TRBV7-2 | . | CASITEGTGELFF | TGTGCCAGCATCACGGAGGGGACCGGGGAGCTGTTTTTT
TRBD2 | TRBJ2-1 | TRBV5-1 | few | CASSLDWTSGRGNEQFF | TGCGCCAGCAGCTTGGATTGGACTAGCGGGAGAGGGAATGAGCAGTTCTTC
TRBD1 | TRBJ2-7 | TRBV28 | . | CASSFQDRGHEQYF | TGTGCCAGCAGTTTTCAAGACAGGGGCCACGAGCAGTACTTC
. | TRBJ1-1 | TRBV6-9 | . | CASSYSSGAEAFF | TGTGCCAGCAGTTACTCGTCGGGGGCTGAAGCTTTCTTT
TRBD2 | TRBJ2-5 | TRBV7-8 | . | CASRGTSGGQETQYF | TGTGCCAGCAGGGGGACTAGCGGGGGACAAGAGACCCAGTACTTC
. | TRBJ2-1 | TRBV5-8 | . | CASRNIWWNEQFF | TGTGCCAGCAGAAATATTTGGTGGAATGAGCAGTTCTTC
. | TRBJ2-7 | TRBV5-1 | . | CASSLTGSTYEQYF | TGCGCCAGCAGCTTGACAGGGTCGACCTACGAGCAGTACTTC
TRBD1 | TRBJ2-5 | TRBV2 | . | CASSEGQGQETQYF | TGTGCCAGCTCCGAGGGACAGGGGCAAGAGACCCAGTACTTC
TRBD1 | TRBJ1-1 | TRBV6-1 | . | CASRTGNPGTEAFF | TGTGCCAGCAGGACAGGGAACCCGGGCACTGAAGCTTTCTTT
. | TRBJ2-5 | TRBV4-3 | . | CASSQDWEETQYF | TGCGCCAGCAGCCAAGATTGGGAAGAGACCCAGTACTTC
. | TRBJ1-4 | TRBV5-1 | . | CASSLNGNEKLFF | TGCGCCAGCAGCTTGAACGGTAATGAAAAACTGTTTTTT
. | TRBJ1-4 | TRBV18 | . | CASSLLGGTTNEKLFF | TGTGCCAGCTCACTCTTGGGCGGAACAACTAATGAAAAACTGTTTTTT
TRBD1 | TRBJ1-2 | TRBV6-6 | . | CASSTTGTGYYGYTF | TGTGCCAGCAGCACCACCGGGACAGGTTACTATGGCTACACCTTC
. | TRBJ2-3 | TRBV28 | . | CASSLFNPSVDTQYF | TGTGCCAGCAGTTTATTTAACCCGTCGGTAGATACGCAGTATTTT
. | TRBJ1-4 | TRBV18 | . | CASNRATNEKLFF | TGTGCCAGCAACAGGGCCACTAATGAAAAACTGTTTTTT
TRBD1 | TRBJ1-1 | TRBV27 | . | CASSPSRDRGTEAFF | TGTGCCAGCAGTCCGAGCCGGGACAGGGGCACTGAAGCTTTCTTT
. | TRBJ2-1 | TRBV1 | few | CTSSQAGRNEQFF | TGCACCAGCAGCCAAGCAGGGAGGAATGAGCAGTTCTTC
TRBD2 | TRBJ2-7 | TRBV5-1 | once | CASSLTLGLAPYEQYF | TGCGCCAGCAGCTTGACCCTCGGACTAGCACCCTACGAGCAGTACTTC
. | TRBJ2-5 | TRBV11-2 | once | CASSLDGGARRETQYF | TGTGCCAGCAGCTTAGATGGTGGGGCTAGGCGGGAGACCCAGTACTTC
. | TRBJ2-2 | TRBV2 | . | CASSDGGTGELFF | TGTGCCAGCAGTGACGGGGGCACCGGGGAGCTGTTTTTT